This TCR beta chain comes out of a study of blood T cell repertoires in COVID-19. Background on the study: Sites in the United States, Italy and Spain provided acute and convalescent COVID-19 samples.

Per the authors' pipeline: Reference gene primer amplification gave estimated nucleated cell counts. TCRdb's copy holds only in-frame clones and misses some; the assay was immunoSEQ multiplex PCR. V and J calls and clone size are those listed in that table; D and trimming were worked out from the DNA. The sample lists some 140,000 clones; under 80% were seen once. The specimen was peripheral blood. This sequence was found in an elderly man with acute or convalescent COVID-19.

This CDR3 reads CASSSLQQHTDTQYF. As DNA, the CDR3 is TGTGCCAGCAGTTCCCTACAACAGCATACAGATACGCAGTATTTT. This chain joins TRBV6-5 and TRBJ2-3, with D hard to call. V was clipped by 4 bases and J by 3 bases, with 14 bases between them. Germline values: CDR1 MNHEY, CDR2 SVGAGI. The CDR3 length is 15 residues.